This T cell receptor (beta chain) was recorded in a study of T cell responses to AZD1222 COVID-19 vaccine. Both about-4-week and about-12-week second-dose recipients were combined. The junction had 5 bases not matched to a gene; V was cut back by 7 bases and J by 8 bases. Germline values: CDR1 SGHRS, CDR2 YFSETQ. There are 12 residues in the CDR3. Worth noting for this clone: Its antigen is unknown.

Study conclusions and caveats: Seropositive AZD1222 recipients at baseline numbered only five or six. Two doses of AZD1222 preceded a rise in Spike-specific TCR breadth and depth.

TCRdb's table, derived via immunoSEQ multiplex PCR, lists solely in-frame clones and lacks some. The sample includes 120,000 or so clones, roughly 90% of them seen just once. V gene TRBV5-1 combines with J gene TRBJ2-1; 8 bases line up with TRBD1. This material consisted of peripheral blood, taken 28 days after the second AZD1222 dose. This receptor was identified in an adult who received the AZD1222 COVID-19 vaccine. CDR3 protein: CASGTGLDEQFF. As DNA, the CDR3 is TGCGCCAGCGGGACAGGTTTAGATGAGCAGTTCTTC. Complete variable domain (other parts from reference TRBV5-1 and TRBJ2-1): KAGVTQTPRYLIKTRGQQVTLSCSPISGHRSVSWYQQTPGQGLQFLFEYFSETQRNKGNFPGRFSGRQFSNSRSEMNVSTLELGDSALYLCASGTGLDEQFFGPGTRLTVL.